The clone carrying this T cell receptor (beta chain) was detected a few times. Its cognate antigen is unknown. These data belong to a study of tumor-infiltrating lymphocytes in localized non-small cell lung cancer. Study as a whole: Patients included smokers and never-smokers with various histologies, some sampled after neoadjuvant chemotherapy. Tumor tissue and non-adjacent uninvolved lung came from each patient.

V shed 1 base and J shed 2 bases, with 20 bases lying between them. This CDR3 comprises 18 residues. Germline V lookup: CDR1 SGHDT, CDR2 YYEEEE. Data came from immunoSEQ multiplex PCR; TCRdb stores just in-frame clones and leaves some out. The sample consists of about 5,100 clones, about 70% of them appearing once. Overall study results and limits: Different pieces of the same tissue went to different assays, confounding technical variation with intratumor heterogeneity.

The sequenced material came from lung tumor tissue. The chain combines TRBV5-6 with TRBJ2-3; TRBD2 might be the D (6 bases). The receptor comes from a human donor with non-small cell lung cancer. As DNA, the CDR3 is TGTGCCAGCAGCTTGTCGTATTGGGGCGGGGTGAACACAGATACGCAGTATTTT. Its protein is CASSLSYWGGVNTDTQYF.